This T cell receptor beta chain was documented in a study of blood T cell repertoires in COVID-19. About the research overall: PBMCs, B-cell-depleted T cells, or T cells provided the cDNA or gDNA that made up the material.

Authors' processing steps: Amplification of reference gene primers provided the estimated nucleated cell counts. Libraries were prepared by immunoSEQ multiplex PCR; TCRdb keeps only in-frame clonotypes and omits some of them. V and J calls and clone size are given by that table; D and trimming were obtained from the DNA. The sample comprises 150,000 to 200,000 clones, under 90% of which are singletons, and about 7% rests with the top ten. This sequence originates from a man aged 35-49 years with acute or convalescent COVID-19. Sequencing input: peripheral blood.

CDR3 protein: CAISPALPGLAGNEQFF. The DNA for the CDR3 is TGTGCCATCAGCCCAGCTCTTCCGGGACTAGCGGGCAATGAGCAGTTCTTC. The gene calls are TRBV10-3 and TRBJ2-1, with 12 bases that match TRBD2. Germline V gene sequence: CDR1 ENHRY, CDR2 SYGVKD. The V segment lost 6 bases and the J segment 6 bases; nucleotides outside the gene matches: 12. The CDR3 runs to 17 residues.